The 5 T cell receptor beta chains presented below share a single source sample, sequenced in a study of blood T cells in healthy people across ages. A sample-barcoded 5' primer and a J-beta primer mix were used in a second PCR of roughly 7 to 11 cycles. TCRdb re-called the 5' RACE reads through MiXCR, storing one row per CDR3 protein. The sample holds 800,000 to 950,000 distinct CDR3 sequences, roughly 50% seen once. The sample was blood. These TCRs come from a man aged 25 to 40 in good health.

The chain recombines TRBV12-3 or TRBV12-4 with TRBJ2-7; D gene uncertain. The CDR3 loop spans 15 amino acids. Trimming took 1 base from V and 0 from J, leaving 10 bases between them. The CDR3 reads CASSLEGRSSYEQYF. The DNA for the CDR3 is TGTGCCAGCAGTTTAGAGGGCAGGAGCTCCTACGAGCAGTACTTC.

The chain uses TRBV2 and TRBJ2-3; tentative D call: TRBD1 (5 bases). The CDR3 extends over 15 amino acids. The ends were cut back, 5 bases at V and 0 bases at J, with 12 bases in the middle. The germline gives CDR1 SNHLY, CDR2 FYNNEI. Here the CDR3 reads CASSRQGTSTDTQYF. The CDR3 nucleotides are TGTGCCAGCAGTAGGCAGGGTACTAGCACAGATACGCAGTATTTT.

This chain joins TRBV7-2 and TRBJ2-4, with TRBD1 matching over 10 bases. Gene TRBJ2-7 matches the end of the DNA better, so the J call may be wrong. Germline lookup yields CDR1 SGHTA and CDR2 FQGNSA. The length of the CDR3 is 16 residues. The CDR3 loop is CASSLNVPGQGYEQYF. CDR3 nucleotides: TGTGCCAGCAGCTTAAATGTTCCGGGACAGGGGTACGAGCAGTACTTC.

V usage is TRBV27 and J usage is TRBJ2-1, with D perhaps TRBD2 (5 bases). Trimming shortened V by 3 bases and J by 8 bases, and 11 bases separated the two germline ends. From germline, CDR1 is MNHEY and CDR2 SMNVEV (reference sequence). The CDR3 runs 13 residues. CDR3 protein: CASSFEEGDEQFF. Here the CDR3 DNA reads TGTGCCAGCAGTTTTGAAGAGGGCGATGAGCAGTTCTTC.

V is TRBV7-9 and J is TRBJ2-5; tentatively, D is TRBD1 or TRBD2 (6 bases each). From germline, CDR1 is SEHNR and CDR2 FQNEAQ (reference sequence). Deletions cut 3 bases from V and 2 bases from J, with 19 bases between. The CDR3 extends over 17 amino acids. CDR3 in DNA: TGTGCCAGCAGCTTCCCCGGGGGCGGGGCTATTCAAGAGACCCAGTACTTC. This gives the protein CASSFPGGGAIQETQYF. The variable domain in full, with the rest retrieved from reference TRBV7-9 and TRBJ2-5, is DTGVSQNPRHKITKRGQNVTFRCDPISEHNRLYWYRQTLGQGPEFLTYFQNEAQLEKSRLLSDRFSAERPKGSFSTLEIQRTEQGDSAMYLCASSFPGGGAIQETQYFGPGTRLLVL.